This T cell receptor beta chain was sequenced in a study of blood T cell repertoires in COVID-19. Study overall: Sites in the United States, Italy and Spain provided acute and convalescent COVID-19 samples.

CDR1 is MNHEY and CDR2 is SVGAGI in the germline V gene. The germline V and J ends were trimmed by 4 bases and 3 bases, with 13 bases remaining between them. This CDR3 has 14 amino acids. The assay was immunoSEQ multiplex PCR, and TCRdb's table has in-frame clones only and misses some. The sample consists of around 100,000 clones, 81% of them appearing once. The chain uses TRBV6-5 and TRBJ2-7; TRBD1 is a possible D gene (7 bases). Sequencing was done on a sample of peripheral blood. This TCR came from a man aged 45-65 years with acute or convalescent COVID-19. CDR3: CASSFPQGGYEQYF. DNA for the CDR3: TGTGCCAGCAGTTTTCCGCAGGGGGGCTACGAGCAGTACTTC.